A single sample gave rise to the 24 T cell receptor beta chains below, sequenced in a study of regulatory T cells in long-lasting Graves disease. Time point in this sample: newly diagnosed GD, antithyroid drugs for less than 3 months. With RNA extracted from PBMCs as input, the TCR library was made. Library construction for TCR beta used iRepertoire HTBI primers and Arm-PCR of CDR3 regions. TCRdb ran MiXCR on the multiplex PCR reads and lists one entry per CDR3 protein. This table holds roughly 260,000 distinct CDR3 sequences, more than 15% found once. The same specimen was also included in a second study, on T cells in Graves' hyperthyroidism and ophthalmopathy.

The sequencing here drew on peripheral blood mononuclear cells (PBMCs), taken at new diagnosis, from a patient treated with antithyroid drugs. The source of these receptors is a woman younger than 45 with Graves disease.

This clonotype was counted only a few times. The chain is built from TRBV12-3 or TRBV12-4 and TRBJ2-1, with 12 positions matching TRBD1. V lost 6 bases to trimming and J lost 0 bases; unmatched junction nucleotides: 15. The CDR3 runs to 20 residues. CDR3 sequence reads: CASRTELGQGASISYNEQFF. CDR3 bases: TGTGCCAGCAGGACCGAACTGGGACAGGGGGCCTCTATCTCCTACAATGAGCAGTTCTTC.

This clonotype occurred many times. This chain links TRBV9 with TRBJ2-5; D may be TRBD1 or TRBD2 (6 bases each). The V end lost 0 bases, the J end lost 4 bases, and 16 bases lay between the germline ends. The CDR3 is 16 amino acids. Germline V gene data show CDR1 as SGDLS and CDR2 as YYNGEE. In DNA, the CDR3 is TGTGCCAGCAGCGTAGAATTTGGAGGGGGTAGAGAGACCCAGTACTTC. This translates into CASSVEFGGGRETQYF.

This clonotype was detected ten times or more. This chain connects TRBV6-2 or TRBV6-3 to TRBJ2-5; 7 nucleotides align to TRBD1. This CDR3 comprises 16 residues. The junction had 15 bases not matched to a gene; V was cut back by 6 bases and J by 5 bases. Germline lookup yields CDR1 MNHEY and CDR2 SVGEGT. The CDR3 sequence: CASRATGQPDGETQYF. The CDR3 DNA is TGTGCCAGCAGGGCCACGGGACAGCCGGATGGGGAGACCCAGTACTTC.

This clonotype showed up just a few times. A far larger clone is off by one base, so a read error is likely. The V call is TRBV28, the J call TRBJ2-7; D might be TRBD2 (7 bases). Germline lookup yields CDR1 MDHEN and CDR2 SYDVKM. Trimming shortened V by 0 bases and J by 7 bases, and 16 bases separated the two germline ends. The CDR3 spans 15 residues. This chain's CDR3 is CASSLWGGRGNEQYF. CDR3 nucleotide sequence: TGTGCCAGCAGTTTATGGGGGGGGCGGGGGAATGAGCAGTACTTC.

The table lists this clonotype with many counts. The J gene is TRBJ2-1, the V gene TRBV29-1, with D perhaps TRBD2 (5 bases). The V and J ends lost 5 bases and 7 bases respectively, with 9 bases between them. CDR3 length equals 11 residues. The germline gives CDR1 SQVTM, CDR2 ANQGSEA. CDR3 protein: CSVRGWNEQFF. The CDR3 DNA reads TGCAGCGTTAGAGGGTGGAATGAGCAGTTCTTC.

This clonotype was detected ten times or more. This chain uses TRBV20-1 with TRBJ1-4; 8 bases are shared with TRBD1. V gave up 4 bases and J gave up 6 bases; unmatched junction bases: 1. The CDR3 has 12 residues. Germline CDR1 reads DFQATT; CDR2 reads SNEGSKA (reference sequence). Here the CDR3 reads CSAMGQDEKLFF. The CDR3 region has the DNA TGCAGTGCTATGGGACAGGATGAAAAACTGTTTTTT.

This clonotype was detected ten times or more. The J gene is TRBJ1-2, the V gene TRBV5-1; a possible D gene is TRBD1 (5 bases). V dropped 0 bases and J dropped 4 bases, with 13 bases sitting between them. The CDR3 totals 15 residues. CDR1 is SGHRS and CDR2 is YFSETQ in the germline V gene. The CDR3 is CASSLGDRSSYGYTF. DNA for the CDR3: TGCGCCAGCAGCTTGGGGGACCGAAGTTCCTATGGCTACACCTTC.

This clonotype was seen ten or more times. The V gene is TRBV20-1, the J gene TRBJ1-5, with D perhaps TRBD1 (5 bases). This CDR3 is 13 amino acids long. CDR1 and CDR2 from the germline V gene are DFQATT and SNEGSKA (reference sequence). Trimming removed 4 bases at V and 1 base at J, with 8 bases between. CDR3 amino acids: CSATGDSNQPQHF. The CDR3, as DNA: TGCAGTGCTACGGGGGACAGCAATCAGCCCCAGCATTTT.

The rearrangement joins TRBV4-1 to TRBJ1-1, with D tentatively TRBD1 (5 bases). The V end lost 3 bases, the J end lost 0 bases, and 11 bases lay between the germline ends. Germline CDR1 and CDR2: MGHRA and YSYEKL. The CDR3 runs 15 residues. The CDR3 sequence is CASSQRAGMNTEAFF. The DNA for the CDR3 is TGCGCCAGCAGCCAGAGAGCAGGGATGAACACTGAAGCTTTCTTT.

This clonotype was seen many times. V and J are TRBV12-3 or TRBV12-4 and TRBJ2-5; 8 bases are shared with TRBD2. Trimming removed 6 bases from V and 5 bases from J; junction bases left unmatched: 14. The CDR3 totals 16 residues. The CDR3 spells CASRGTSDSARETQYF. CDR3 coding DNA: TGTGCCAGCAGGGGGACTAGTGATTCGGCGCGGGAGACCCAGTACTTC.

This clonotype was detected ten times or more. This rearrangement joins TRBV27 to TRBJ1-1, with D possibly being TRBD1 (5 bases). In germline, CDR1 is MNHEY, CDR2 SMNVEV (reference sequence). This CDR3 region has 16 residues. Between the trimmed V and J ends, which lost 5 bases and 1 base, there was a span of 17 bases. CDR3 residues: CASSRHPPQGNTEAFF. DNA of the CDR3: TGTGCCAGCAGTCGTCACCCCCCTCAGGGGAACACTGAAGCTTTCTTT.

This clonotype was found a few times. The V call is TRBV19, the J call TRBJ1-3; 7 nucleotides align to TRBD1. Germline lookup yields CDR1 LNHDA and CDR2 SQIVND (reference sequence). This CDR3 has 16 amino acids. The ends lost 4 bases at V and 0 bases at J; junction bases unmatched: 6. CDR3 nucleotides: TGTGCCAGTAGTACAAGCGGGACAGCCTCTGGAAACACCATATATTTT. It yields the protein CASSTSGTASGNTIYF.

This clonotype was seen a handful of times. The rearrangement joins TRBV10-2 to TRBJ1-3; no clear D. Germline V gene lookup returns CDR1 WSHSY and CDR2 SAAADI. The V end lost 3 bases, the J end lost 3 bases, and 15 bases lay between the germline ends. This CDR3 spans 16 amino acids. The CDR3 bases are TGCGCCAGCAGTGAATTTGGAGATGGGGTTGGAAACACCATATATTTT. Protein: CASSEFGDGVGNTIYF.

In its sample, this clonotype was seen a few times. The V call is TRBV20-1, the J call TRBJ2-2; tentative D call: TRBD1 (6 bases). The CDR3 spans 14 residues. Germline assignment: CDR1 DFQATT and CDR2 SNEGSKA (reference sequence). The germline V and J ends were trimmed by 1 base and 2 bases, with 8 bases remaining between them. The CDR3 sequence: CSARVQGNTGELFF. CDR3 bases: TGCAGTGCTAGAGTACAGGGTAACACCGGGGAGCTGTTTTTT.

This chain connects TRBV9 to TRBJ2-1; 8 bases line up with TRBD2. Looked up from germline, CDR1 is SGDLS and CDR2 is YYNGEE. V trimming: 4 bases; J trimming: 5 bases; junction bases outside the gene matches: 14. The CDR3 has 17 amino acids. CDR3 in amino acids: CASSLPAGTSGNNEQFF. The CDR3 DNA is TGTGCCAGCAGCCTGCCGGCGGGCACTAGCGGAAACAATGAGCAGTTCTTC. The whole variable domain, remainder taken from reference TRBV9 and TRBJ2-1, is DSGVTQTPKHLITATGQRVTLRCSPRSGDLSVYWYQQSLDQGLQFLIQYYNGEERAKGNILERFSAQQFPDLHSELNLSSLELGDSALYFCASSLPAGTSGNNEQFFGPGTRLTVL.

A remark on this clonotype: With a much larger clone just one base away, this may be a read error. The V call is TRBV7-9, the J call TRBJ2-3; D gene uncertain. Germline V gives CDR1 SEHNR, CDR2 FQNEAQ (reference sequence). Trimming removed 11 bases from V and 0 bases from J, with 12 bases in between. CDR3 length equals 13 residues. The CDR3 sequence: CAVRGRSTDTQYF. Here the CDR3 DNA reads TGTGCCGTCAGAGGCAGAAGCACAGATACGCAGTATTTT. Using reference TRBV7-9 and TRBJ2-3 for the parts outside the CDR3, the full variable domain is DTGVSQNPRHKITKRGQNVTFRCDPISEHNRLYWYRQTLGQGPEFLTYFQNEAQLEKSRLLSDRFSAERPKGSFSTLEIQRTEQGDSAMYLCAVRGRSTDTQYFGPGTRLTVL.

This clonotype appeared many times. This sequence joins TRBV18 and TRBJ1-3, with D uncertain. Germline-derived CDR1 and CDR2 are KGHSH and LQKENI. CDR3 length: 14 residues. Trimming stripped 3 bases from V and 0 bases from J, with 6 bases between. CDR3 sequence (DNA): TGTGCCAGCTCACCGTCGAGCTCTGGAAACACCATATATTTT. Protein sequence: CASSPSSSGNTIYF. Full variable domain (rest looked up from reference TRBV18 and TRBJ1-3): NAGVMQNPRHLVRRRGQEARLRCSPMKGHSHVYWYRQLPEEGLKFMVYLQKENIIDESGMPKERFSAEFPKEGPSILRIQQVVRGDSAAYFCASSPSSSGNTIYFGEGSWLTVV.

This clonotype was seen many times. The chain carries TRBV12-3 or TRBV12-4 and TRBJ1-6, with 12 bases lining up with TRBD1. V shed 6 bases and J 9 bases; nucleotides not matched to a gene: 3. This CDR3 is 14 amino acids long. The CDR3 DNA is TGTGCCAGCAGGGGACAGGGGGCATTTTCACCCCTCCACTTT. Its protein is CASRGQGAFSPLHF.

Concerning this clonotype itself: A far larger clone is one base from this, pointing to a likely read error. The chain is built from TRBV11-3 and TRBJ1-5; no clear D. Germline V lookup: CDR1 SGHNT, CDR2 YENEEA. The CDR3 has 14 residues. The germline V and J ends were trimmed by 8 bases and 0 bases, with 11 bases remaining between them. CDR3 DNA sequence: TGTGCCAGCTGCCCAGACAATAGCAATCAGCCCCAGCATTTT. Translated, it gives CASCPDNSNQPQHF.

A word on this clonotype: The CDR3 end shows no conserved phenylalanine or tryptophan, and so a read error is likely. CDR3 sequence: CASRQQETQYC. The DNA of the CDR3 is TGTGCCAGCAGGCAGCAAGAGACCCAGTACTGT. The chain recombines TRBV2 with TRBJ2-5; D remains unclear. Trimming removed 6 bases from V and 2 bases from J, with 4 bases in between. CDR3 length: 11 residues. The germline V gene encodes CDR1 SNHLY and CDR2 FYNNEI.

The chain employs TRBV5-8 and TRBJ1-2; 8 bases fit TRBD1. Per the germline V gene, CDR1 is SGHTS and CDR2 is YDEGEE. J gave up 4 bases and V 4 bases, and 6 bases lay outside the gene matches. The CDR3 consists of 14 residues. The CDR3 nucleotides read TGTGCCAGCAGCCGGACAGGGCGGGGCTATGGCTACACCTTC. Translation gives CASSRTGRGYGYTF.

The table lists this clonotype with many counts. The chain has TRBV2 and TRBJ1-1; D not certain. The CDR3 length is 12 residues. The V end lost 8 bases, the J end lost 6 bases, and 13 bases lay between the germline ends. Looked up from germline, CDR1 is SNHLY and CDR2 is FYNNEI. The CDR3 sequence: CASSQTSAEAFF. The CDR3 DNA follows: TGTGCCAGCTCCCAAACCTCAGCTGAAGCTTTCTTT.

As DNA, the CDR3 is TGTGCCAGCAGTGAGATGCTAGCGCGGCATGAGCAGTTCTTC. It codes for CASSEMLARHEQFF. The rearrangement joins TRBV2 to TRBJ2-1, with D perhaps TRBD2 (6 bases). CDR1 is SNHLY, CDR2 FYNNEI, per germline. The CDR3 runs 14 residues. V was trimmed by 3 bases and J by 8 bases, leaving 14 bases between them.

This clonotype showed up many times. This chain joins TRBV20-1 and TRBJ2-3; D not certain. This CDR3 contains 12 residues. The V and J ends lost 3 bases and 4 bases respectively, with 8 bases between them. CDR1 is DFQATT and CDR2 is SNEGSKA in the germline V gene (reference sequence). CDR3: CSARVMADTQYF. CDR3 coding DNA: TGCAGTGCTAGGGTCATGGCAGATACGCAGTATTTT.